The TCR beta chain under discussion was sequenced for a study of OX40 agonist ivuxolimab in advanced cancers. Comments on this clone: What it binds is unknown.

Broader study findings: In general, CD8+ T cells held more expanded clones than CD4+ did, on average.

Looked up from germline, CDR1 is MDHEN and CDR2 is SYDVKM. This CDR3 region has 13 residues. V was trimmed by 5 bases and J by 12 bases, leaving 19 bases between them. The table came from immunoSEQ multiplex PCR; TCRdb's copy has only in-frame clones and leaves some out. The top ten hold over 0.2% of the sample, which has 85,000 to 100,000 clones, around 94% seen once. The genes are TRBV28 and TRBJ1-1, with D hard to call. Material: CD4+ or CD8+ T cells sorted from blood, obtained in a trial of the OX40 agonist ivuxolimab. The clonotype comes from an adult with an advanced solid tumor such as melanoma, head and neck, liver or kidney cancer. The CDR3 nucleotides read TGTGCCAGCAGTCTCTCCGCTGTCGGGAGAACTTTCTTT. Translated: CASSLSAVGRTFF.